The clone carrying this T cell receptor beta chain came up many times. This record comes from a study of CD4 and CD8 cells across lung adenocarcinoma regions. The patients had localized lung adenocarcinoma, a non-small cell subtype. MiXCR, run by TCRdb on the PCR reads, gives a single entry per CDR3 protein. This sample has about 23,000 distinct CDR3 sequences, with 52% found just once. The sequencing sample was made of CD4+ T cells from the center of a lung tumor. This clonotype was obtained from a male donor with lung adenocarcinoma. The CD4 and CD8 labels of this study may be unreliable.

The CDR3 here is CASSYSNPYEQYF. Here the CDR3 DNA reads TGTGCCAGCAGTTACTCGAACCCTTACGAGCAGTACTTC. The chain combines TRBV6-5 with TRBJ2-1, with D unresolved. The better agreement between TRBJ2-7 and the DNA end casts doubt on the J call. CDR3 size: 13 residues. In germline, CDR1 is MNHEY, CDR2 SVGAGI.